The 28 T cell receptor beta chains below were found in one sample sequenced in a study of shared clonotypes between healthy human individuals. Clones were sequenced by immunoSEQ multiplex PCR, and TCRdb holds only the in-frame ones, with some missing. The sample lists about 500,000 clones, roughly four fifths occurring once. The sequencing input was PBMCs. Receptor source: a woman aged 40-49 years in good health. Some clones in this sample may be carry-over from other donors' samples.

This clone was seen only once. The chain combines TRBV6-6 with TRBJ2-5; no clear D gene. The CDR3 sequence is 13 residues long. In germline, CDR1 is MNHNY, CDR2 SVGAGI (reference sequence). Trimming left V 2 bases short and J 4 bases short, with 8 bases between. The CDR3 reads CASSYGGGETQYF. In nucleotides, the CDR3 is TGTGCCAGCAGTTACGGCGGCGGAGAGACCCAGTACTTC.

The V gene is TRBV27, the J gene TRBJ2-3, with a tentative D call TRBD2 (5 bases). With 0 bases removed from V and 0 bases from J, the gap between germline ends came to 10 bases. CDR1 MNHEY and CDR2 SMNVEV come from the germline V gene (reference sequence). The CDR3 contains 16 residues. CDR3 sequence (DNA): TGTGCCAGCAGTTTATCGGTGGGAGTCAGCACAGATACGCAGTATTTT. It is translated as CASSLSVGVSTDTQYF.

The rearrangement links TRBV6-1 to TRBJ1-2; TRBD1 matches 10 bases. Germline CDR1 MNHNS, CDR2 SASEGT. V was clipped by 2 bases and J by 5 bases; unmatched bases: 5. The CDR3 spans 15 residues. As DNA, the CDR3 is TGTGCCAGCAGTGAACGACAGGGGGCGGCTTATGGCTACACCTTC. Translated, it gives CASSERQGAAYGYTF.

The gene calls are TRBV19 and TRBJ1-4, with 7 bases identical to TRBD1. This CDR3 region has 14 residues. Germline lookup yields CDR1 LNHDA and CDR2 SQIVND (reference sequence). Trimming at V came to 5 bases and at J to 4 bases, leaving 4 bases not matched to a gene. The CDR3: CASSRDSFNEKLFF. CDR3 nucleotide sequence: TGTGCCAGTAGTCGGGACAGTTTTAATGAAAAACTGTTTTTT.

This chain links TRBV30 with TRBJ2-5; D is unresolved. The DNA end favors TRBJ2-7, so the J call may be wrong. CDR1 is GTSNPN and CDR2 is SVGIG in the germline V gene (reference sequence). This CDR3 has 11 residues. The CDR3 spells CAWSSPGEQYF. CDR3 bases: TGTGCCTGGAGTAGCCCGGGCGAGCAGTACTTC.

Of note for this clone: The identical CDR3 is also encoded by other nucleotide sequences in the sample. CDR3: CASSGRNQPQHF. CDR3 DNA sequence: TGTGCCAGCAGTGGTCGCAATCAGCCCCAGCATTTT. The V call is TRBV6-1, the J call TRBJ1-5; no reliable D call. This CDR3 spans 12 amino acids. V was pared by 4 bases and J by 2 bases, with 3 bases between. The germline gives CDR1 MNHNS, CDR2 SASEGT.

Concerning this clone: Other DNA sequences of this sample code for an identical CDR3. The chain combines TRBV7-2 with TRBJ2-7; TRBD2 matches 7 bases. CDR1 SGHTA and CDR2 FQGNSA come from the germline V gene. The CDR3 covers 15 residues. V lost 1 base to trimming and J lost 0 bases; unmatched junction nucleotides: 3. The CDR3 DNA reads TGTGCCAGCAGCTTAGTAGGCGGGAGCTCCTACGAGCAGTACTTC. It translates to CASSLVGGSSYEQYF. Full variable domain (missing parts from reference TRBV7-2 and TRBJ2-7): GAGVSQSPSNKVTEKGKDVELRCDPISGHTALYWYRQSLGQGLEFLIYFQGNSAPDKSGLPSDRFSAERTGGSVSTLTIQRTQQEDSAVYLCASSLVGGSSYEQYFGPGTRLTVT.

This chain connects TRBV7-9 to TRBJ1-4, with 9 bases identical to TRBD1. Germline V gives CDR1 SEHNR, CDR2 FQNEAQ (reference sequence). This CDR3 spans 16 amino acids. V lost 5 bases, J lost 4 bases, and 8 bases stayed unmatched. CDR3 sequence (DNA): TGTGCCAGCAGCCAGGGGCGGGACAGGGATAATGAAAAACTGTTTTTT. This translates into CASSQGRDRDNEKLFF.

The table lists this clone with a few counts. The rearrangement links TRBV9 to TRBJ2-2, with D unresolved. The CDR3 has 17 amino acids. CDR1 SGDLS and CDR2 YYNGEE come from the germline V gene. Trimming pared 0 bases from V and 0 bases from J, leaving 12 bases between. The CDR3 loop is CASSVDPRRANTGELFF. The CDR3 nucleotides are TGTGCCAGCAGCGTAGACCCCCGAAGGGCGAACACCGGGGAGCTGTTTTTT.

This clone was seen only once. The chain uses TRBV7-8 and TRBJ2-7; D may correspond to TRBD1 or TRBD2 (5 bases each). Germline CDR1 is SGHVS and CDR2 is FQNEAQ. The V end lost 2 bases, the J end lost 1 base, and 9 bases lay between the germline ends. The CDR3 runs to 14 residues. The CDR3 reads CASSLWDRSYEQYF. The CDR3 bases are TGTGCCAGCAGCTTATGGGACCGATCCTACGAGCAGTACTTC. Complete variable domain (other parts from reference TRBV7-8 and TRBJ2-7): GAGVSQSPRYKVAKRGQDVALRCDPISGHVSLFWYQQALGQGPEFLTYFQNEAQLDKSGLPSDRFFAERPEGSVSTLKIQRTQQEDSAVYLCASSLWDRSYEQYFGPGTRLTVT.

Comments on this clone: A much larger clonotype is one base distant, so this may be a read error. This chain joins TRBV27 and TRBJ1-5; 7 bases match TRBD1. From germline, CDR1 is MNHEY and CDR2 SMNVEV (reference sequence). The CDR3 is 14 residues long. CDR3 sequence: CTSSPDRNNQPQHF. DNA for the CDR3: TGTACCAGCAGTCCGGACAGGAACAATCAGCCCCAGCATTTT.

This chain connects TRBV25-1 to TRBJ1-4, with a weak D call TRBD1 (6 bases). This CDR3 has 15 residues. Germline V CDR1 and CDR2: MGHDK, SYGVNS. Trimming cost V 4 bases and J 5 bases, with 14 bases left between them. The DNA for the CDR3 is TGTGCCAGCAGTGGCCTGGGGGGGCCAAATGAAAAACTGTTTTTT. Translating it yields CASSGLGGPNEKLFF.

About this clone: The likely explanation is a read error, given a far larger clone one base away. This CDR3 is missing its conserved last phenylalanine or tryptophan, likely due to a read error. The chain employs TRBV19 and TRBJ1-2, with 8 bases aligning to TRBD1. The trim removed 8 bases at V and 7 bases at J, leaving 9 bases unmatched. This CDR3 region has 13 residues. The germline gives CDR1 LNHDA, CDR2 SQIVND (reference sequence). CDR3 DNA: TGTGCCAGTGGCCGACAGGGGACAAGTGGCTACACCCTC. It is translated as CASGRQGTSGYTL.

The V gene is TRBV30, the J gene TRBJ1-3; tentative D call: TRBD1 (6 bases). The CDR3 contains 13 residues. The V gene lost 1 base and the J gene lost 8 bases, with 12 bases spanning the gap. CDR1 GTSNPN and CDR2 SVGIG come from the germline V gene (reference sequence). The CDR3: CAWSARQVDTIYF. The CDR3 coding sequence is TGTGCCTGGAGTGCGCGACAGGTTGACACCATATATTTT.

As regards this clone: The germline gene is not matched at one end of the junction; a read error may be the cause. Other nucleotide sequences from this sample produce the same CDR3. The chain has TRBV15 and TRBJ1-4; D remains ambiguous. The CDR3 loop spans 16 amino acids. Germline-derived CDR1 and CDR2 are LNHNV and YYDKDF (reference sequence). CDR3 loop: CATSRDSLPQGEKLFF. In DNA form, the CDR3 reads TGTGCCACCAGTAGAGATTCACTACCTCAAGGGGAAAAACTGTTTTTT.

The J gene is TRBJ1-4, the V gene TRBV5-1; the D gene is possibly TRBD1 (6 bases). CDR3 length: 14 residues. V was trimmed by 4 bases and J by 6 bases, leaving 13 bases between them. CDR1 is SGHRS and CDR2 is YFSETQ in the germline V gene. The CDR3: CASSVQGTDEKLFF. The CDR3 DNA is TGCGCCAGCAGCGTGCAGGGGACCGATGAAAAACTGTTTTTT.

The CDR3, as DNA: TGTGCCAGCAGCGTAGGAGTTAGCGGGGGCACCTACAATGAGCAGTTCTTC. Translation gives CASSVGVSGGTYNEQFF. The J gene is TRBJ2-7, the V gene TRBV9; TRBD2 matches 9 bases. The better agreement between TRBJ2-1 and the DNA end casts doubt on the J call. Germline-derived CDR1 and CDR2 are SGDLS and YYNGEE. This CDR3 is built from 17 residues.

In this sample, this clone turned up a few times. This chain links TRBV7-2 with TRBJ2-1; 9 bases match TRBD1. The CDR3 covers 16 residues. Germline V gene sequence: CDR1 SGHTA, CDR2 FQGNSA. The trim removed 5 bases at V and 7 bases at J, leaving 12 bases unmatched. In DNA, the CDR3 is TGTGCCAGCAGCCTTAACGGACAGGGGATCGGGAATGAGCAGTTCTTC. Translation gives CASSLNGQGIGNEQFF.

The count of this clone is one. J is TRBJ2-3 and V is TRBV5-1, with 7 bases matching TRBD2. The germline gives CDR1 SGHRS, CDR2 YFSETQ. V dropped 7 bases and J dropped 4; count of bases not matched to a gene: 12. The length of the CDR3 is 15 residues. The chain's CDR3 is CASAPRGGAADTQYF. DNA for the CDR3: TGCGCCAGCGCCCCGCGGGGAGGGGCGGCAGATACGCAGTATTTT.

V is TRBV11-2 and J is TRBJ2-1, with D possibly TRBD2 on 5 matching bases. The V end was cut by 5 bases, the J end by 9 bases, with 14 bases between. In germline, CDR1 is SGHAT, CDR2 FQNNGV. This CDR3 region has 13 residues. The CDR3 nucleotides read TGTGCCAGCAGCATGGGCCGACGGGGTGAGCAGTTCTTC. As protein: CASSMGRRGEQFF.

This chain joins TRBV4-2 and TRBJ2-3; 10 bases agree with TRBD2. The CDR3 loop spans 16 amino acids. Trimming at V came to 4 bases and at J to 1 base, leaving 5 bases not matched to a gene. Germline CDR1 reads LGHNA; CDR2 reads YNFKEQ. The DNA for the CDR3 is TGTGCCAGCAGCCCCGGACTAGCGGAAGGCACAGATACGCAGTATTTT. It translates to CASSPGLAEGTDTQYF.

As regards this clone: The same CDR3 is also encoded by other DNA sequences in this sample. This rearrangement joins TRBV29-1 to TRBJ2-7; no definite D call. The CDR3 extends over 11 amino acids. Germline loops: CDR1 SQVTM, CDR2 ANQGSEA. V lost 3 bases and J 4 bases, leaving 7 bases between the germline ends. This CDR3 is CSVDVGYEQYF. The CDR3 nucleotides are TGCAGCGTTGACGTAGGGTACGAGCAGTACTTC.

V usage is TRBV10-3 and J usage is TRBJ2-7; 9 nucleotides match TRBD1. V gave up 3 bases and J gave up 6 bases; unmatched junction bases: 9. The CDR3 is 15 amino acids. Germline V gives CDR1 ENHRY, CDR2 SYGVKD. CDR3 protein: CAISDGTGNKGEQYF. CDR3 in DNA: TGTGCCATCAGTGATGGGACAGGGAATAAGGGCGAGCAGTACTTC.

This clone was seen once. The chain uses TRBV19 and TRBJ2-5; 13 positions match TRBD2. The CDR3 has 21 amino acids. CDR1 and CDR2 (germline): LNHDA, SQIVND (reference sequence). After removal of 2 bases from V and 4 bases from J, the junction contained 19 bases not matched to a gene. CDR3 sequence: CASSIPRTSGREKPGGETQYF. The DNA of the CDR3 is TGTGCCAGTAGTATACCGAGGACTAGCGGGAGAGAGAAGCCGGGTGGAGAGACCCAGTACTTC. The full variable domain, its missing parts supplied by reference TRBV19 and TRBJ2-5, is DGGITQSPKYLFRKEGQNVTLSCEQNLNHDAMYWYRQDPGQGLRLIYYSQIVNDFQKGDIAEGYSVSREKKESFPLTVTSAQKNPTAFYLCASSIPRTSGREKPGGETQYFGPGTRLLVL.

Comments on this clone: A far larger clone is one nucleotide away, so this likely arose from a read error. As the CDR3 is not closed by the conserved phenylalanine or tryptophan, this likely results from a read error. The chain uses TRBV29-1 and TRBJ2-7, with 7 bases identical to TRBD1. Losses at the gene ends were 6 bases for V and 4 bases for J; bases not matched to a gene: 3. Germline assignment: CDR1 SQVTM and CDR2 ANQGSEA. The CDR3 spans 11 residues. The CDR3 reads CSVWDSYEQYS. DNA of the CDR3: TGCAGCGTCTGGGACAGTTACGAGCAGTACTCC.

Comments on this clone: Given a far larger clone just one base away, this is likely a sequencing read error. This chain links TRBV30 with TRBJ2-1; 7 bases agree with TRBD1. Germline trimming cut 1 base from V and 6 bases from J; bases unmatched to any gene: 6. Germline V lookup: CDR1 GTSNPN, CDR2 SVGIG (reference sequence). This CDR3 is built from 14 residues. CDR3 sequence reads: CAWSGISGGNEQFF. The CDR3 DNA follows: TGTGCCTGGAGTGGTATTTCAGGGGGCAATGAGCAGTTCTTC.

Notes on this clone: This likely came from a read error, as a far larger clone is one base away. Likely a read error: the CDR3 ends without its conserved phenylalanine or tryptophan. This chain joins TRBV28 and TRBJ1-5; no firm D call. The CDR3 has 15 amino acids. The V gene's germline CDR1 is MDHEN and CDR2 SYDVKM. The V end was cut by 2 bases, the J end by 7 bases, with 15 bases between. This chain's CDR3 is CASSLRRGYYQPQHL. In nucleotides, the CDR3 is TGTGCCAGCAGTTTAAGAAGAGGGTATTACCAGCCCCAGCATCTT.

The CDR3 coding sequence is TGTGCCAGCTCACTGGCCGGGACTAGCGGGGACTACGAGCAGTACTTC. Protein sequence: CASSLAGTSGDYEQYF. The chain has TRBV18 and TRBJ2-7; 13 bases align to TRBD2. V lost 4 bases and J lost 3; bases outside the gene matches: 6. The CDR3 has 16 amino acids. The germline CDR1 and CDR2 sequences are KGHSH and LQKENI. The full variable domain, in which reference TRBV18 and TRBJ2-7 provide the parts outside the CDR3, is NAGVMQNPRHLVRRRGQEARLRCSPMKGHSHVYWYRQLPEEGLKFMVYLQKENIIDESGMPKERFSAEFPKEGPSILRIQQVVRGDSAAYFCASSLAGTSGDYEQYFGPGTRLTVT.